What follows is one TCR beta chain and its context. The V gene end was trimmed by 0 bases and the J gene end by 2 bases; junction bases not matched to a gene: 4. The CDR3 extends over 18 amino acids. CDR1 is SGDLS and CDR2 is YYNGEE in the germline V gene. Seattle patients were enrolled while actively infected and followed longitudinally. This sample was taken from a study of blood T cell repertoires in COVID-19. TCRdb keeps only in-frame clones here, not all; method: immunoSEQ multiplex PCR. This sample has 300,000 to 350,000 clones, with about nine tenths found just once. The clonotype originates from a woman in her 50s with COVID-19, enrolled during active disease. Sequencing was carried out using peripheral blood. The chain is built from TRBV9 and TRBJ2-3, with TRBD2 matching 15 bases. The CDR3 nucleotides are TGTGCCAGCAGCGTAGGAGGACTAGCGGGAGGGATCACAGATACGCAGTATTTT. Protein sequence: CASSVGGLAGGITDTQYF.